This T cell receptor (beta chain) was captured in a study of early T cells in non-severe SARS-CoV-2 infection. TCRdb ran MiXCR on the 5' RACE reads and lists one entry per CDR3 protein. This repertoire shows under 65,000 distinct CDR3 sequences, approximately 10% found once; its top ten account for around 9.1%. In this sample, this clonotype turned up a few times. CDR1 and CDR2 (germline): SGHRS, YFSETQ. V was pared by 0 bases and J by 13 bases, with 11 bases between. The CDR3 covers 13 residues. This chain joins TRBV5-1 and TRBJ1-6, with D possibly being TRBD1 (5 bases). The specimen was whole blood. This clonotype originated in an adult who was a healthcare worker with PCR-confirmed SARS-CoV-2 infection or an uninfected control (not recorded which). DNA for the CDR3: TGCGCCAGCAGCTTGGCGGGGGAATTGCCCCTCCACTTT. Translating gives CASSLAGELPLHF.